The source of this TCR beta chain is a study of blood T cell repertoires in COVID-19. Study in general: Sites across the United States, Italy and Spain contributed samples from acute and convalescent COVID-19.

Only in-frame clones appear in the TCRdb table, and some are missing; sequencing was by immunoSEQ multiplex PCR. The repertoire consists of 95,000 to 100,000 clones, with approximately 81% occurring once and the leading ten covering about 1.7%. This CDR3 comprises 12 residues. Germline V gene data show CDR1 as MDHEN and CDR2 as SYDVKM. V was clipped by 6 bases and J by 2 bases, with 7 bases between them. The source material was peripheral blood. This sequence originates from a woman in her 70s with active or convalescent COVID-19. The chain uses TRBV28 and TRBJ1-1; no firm D call. The CDR3 loop is CASSRGNTEAFF. The DNA of the CDR3 is TGTGCCAGCAGCCGGGGAAACACTGAAGCTTTCTTT.